A single sample is the source of the 24 T cell receptor beta chains below, sequenced in a study of regulatory T cells in long-lasting Graves disease. Relying on iRepertoire HTBI primers and Arm-PCR of CDR3 regions, the team built TCR beta libraries. One entry per CDR3 protein, called by TCRdb with MiXCR from the multiplex PCR reads. The sample lists 450,000 to 650,000 distinct CDR3 sequences, 15% to 20% occurring once. Time point denoted: newly diagnosed GD, antithyroid drugs for less than 3 months. Preparation of the TCR library used RNA extracted from PBMCs. These data were also reused for a study on T cells in Graves' hyperthyroidism and ophthalmopathy.

The sample consisted of peripheral blood mononuclear cells (PBMCs), taken at new diagnosis, from a patient treated with antithyroid drugs. The source is a woman aged 40-65 years with Graves disease.

For this clonotype: Since a much larger clone is just one base distant, this may be a read error. The J gene is TRBJ1-2, the V gene TRBV11-3, with no clear D. The CDR3 has 14 amino acids. Germline CDR1 reads SGHNT; CDR2 reads YENEEA. The CDR3 nucleotides read TGTGCCAGCAGCCCCACTCCGGCTAACTATGGCCACACCTTC. It specifies CASSPTPANYGHTF.

The V and J genes are TRBV28 and TRBJ2-2, with TRBD1 identical over 8 bases. The CDR3 loop spans 17 amino acids. Germline CDR1 and CDR2: MDHEN and SYDVKM. Germline trimming cut 3 bases from V and 6 bases from J; bases unmatched to any gene: 12. The CDR3 here is CASSFFMRQGRSGELFF. The CDR3 bases are TGTGCCAGCAGTTTTTTTATGAGACAGGGGAGATCCGGGGAGCTGTTTTTT.

This clonotype came up a few times. The chain joins TRBV28 to TRBJ1-4, with 9 positions matching TRBD1. This CDR3 comprises 15 residues. V lost 4 bases to trimming and J lost 7 bases; unmatched junction nucleotides: 7. Germline CDR1 and CDR2: MDHEN and SYDVKM. The CDR3 DNA sequence: TGTGCCAGCAGTTCAGAGGACAGGGGCGTTGAAAAACTGTTTTTT. Translated, it gives CASSSEDRGVEKLFF.

The sample holds many counts of this clonotype. The chain links TRBV13 to TRBJ1-1; D gene unclear. Per germline, CDR1 PRHDT and CDR2 FYEKMQ (reference sequence). V was shortened by 5 bases and J by 3 bases, with 13 bases between the two germline ends. The CDR3 is 14 residues long. The CDR3 DNA sequence: TGTGCCAGCAGCGTGAGGCGGGTTCACACTGAAGCTTTCTTT. Encoded protein: CASSVRRVHTEAFF.

This clonotype was seen more than once but under ten times. The chain employs TRBV20-1 and TRBJ2-1; D perhaps matches TRBD1 (6 bases). This CDR3 is 13 amino acids long. Looked up from germline, CDR1 is DFQATT and CDR2 is SNEGSKA (reference sequence). V was cut by 5 bases and J by 10 bases, with 18 bases left in between. The CDR3: CSAALGGSVEQFF. The CDR3 DNA follows: TGCAGTGCTGCCTTAGGGGGATCTGTAGAGCAGTTCTTC.

This clonotype was detected many times. The CDR3 loop reads CASSRVSAASPNYGYTF. DNA of the CDR3: TGTGCCAGCAGCCGTGTGTCGGCGGCCTCACCCAACTATGGCTACACCTTC. The chain uses TRBV7-2 and TRBJ1-2; D is unclear. The CDR3 loop spans 17 amino acids. CDR1 is SGHTA and CDR2 is FQGNSA in the germline V gene. Trimming removed 5 bases at V and 2 bases at J, with 21 bases between. Filled out from reference TRBV7-2 and TRBJ1-2, the complete variable domain reads GAGVSQSPSNKVTEKGKDVELRCDPISGHTALYWYRQSLGQGLEFLIYFQGNSAPDKSGLPSDRFSAERTGGSVSTLTIQRTQQEDSAVYLCASSRVSAASPNYGYTFGSGTRLTVV.

The chain joins TRBV19 to TRBJ1-4, with TRBD1 identical over 9 bases. The J segment lost 7 bases and the V segment lost 3 bases, leaving 3 bases of the junction unmatched. Germline V gene sequence: CDR1 LNHDA, CDR2 SQIVND (reference sequence). There are 14 residues in the CDR3. The CDR3 is CASSMTGGSEKLFF. The CDR3 nucleotides read TGTGCCAGTAGTATGACAGGGGGTTCTGAAAAACTGTTTTTT.

This clonotype was recorded a few times. The genes are TRBV30 and TRBJ1-2, with 7 bases identical to TRBD1. The germline V gene encodes CDR1 GTSNPN and CDR2 SVGIG (reference sequence). The ends lost 5 bases at V and 2 bases at J; junction bases unmatched: 8. This CDR3 spans 14 amino acids. The CDR3 DNA follows: TGTGCCTGGGCTGTCAGGGGGAAAAACTATGGCTACACCTTC. It codes for CAWAVRGKNYGYTF.

At least ten counts were recorded for this clonotype. This chain joins TRBV28 and TRBJ2-7; maybe TRBD2 (5 bases). Germline loops: CDR1 MDHEN, CDR2 SYDVKM. This CDR3 has 14 amino acids. Trimming left V 6 bases short and J 7 bases short, with 19 bases between. For the CDR3, the DNA is TGTGCCAGCAGCCTGACCGCTCCAACGGGGGAGCAGTACTTC. This gives the protein CASSLTAPTGEQYF.

The table lists this clonotype with many counts. CDR3 sequence: CASTKTGFGERTEAFF. The CDR3 nucleotides are TGTGCCAGCACCAAGACAGGATTTGGGGAACGAACTGAAGCTTTCTTT. This chain uses TRBV12-3 or TRBV12-4 with TRBJ1-1, with D perhaps TRBD1 (6 bases). Trimming left V 7 bases short and J 5 bases short, with 23 bases between. CDR3 size: 16 residues.

This clonotype was found many times. V and J are TRBV6-1 and TRBJ1-1; no definite D call. V was shortened by 0 bases and J by 9 bases, with 8 bases between the two germline ends. Germline V gives CDR1 MNHNS, CDR2 SASEGT. The CDR3 loop spans 12 amino acids. This CDR3 reads CASSEAGGKAFF. The CDR3 coding sequence is TGTGCCAGCAGTGAAGCAGGAGGGAAAGCTTTCTTT.

The V and J genes are TRBV2 and TRBJ1-5; tentatively, D is TRBD1 (6 bases). The CDR3 covers 15 residues. The germline V gene encodes CDR1 SNHLY and CDR2 FYNNEI. The germline V and J ends were trimmed by 5 bases and 2 bases, with 13 bases remaining between them. The CDR3 sequence: CASSWRGLGNQPQHF. In DNA, the CDR3 is TGTGCCAGCAGTTGGAGGGGGTTGGGCAATCAGCCCCAGCATTTT.

This clonotype was seen repeatedly, ten times or more. J is TRBJ1-5 and V is TRBV3-1, with TRBD1 identical over 7 bases. With 3 bases clipped from V and 9 bases from J, the junction kept 11 bases outside the gene matches. CDR1 is LGHDT and CDR2 is YNNKEL in the germline V gene (reference sequence). This CDR3 region has 15 residues. The chain's CDR3 is CASSQGRGTGRPQHF. CDR3 in DNA: TGTGCCAGCAGCCAGGGCAGGGGGACCGGTAGGCCCCAGCATTTT. Full variable domain (outside the CDR3, taken from reference TRBV3-1 and TRBJ1-5): DTAVSQTPKYLVTQMGNDKSIKCEQNLGHDTMYWYKQDSKKFLKIMFSYNNKELIINETVPNRFSPKSPDKAHLNLHINSLELGDSAVYFCASSQGRGTGRPQHFGDGTRLSIL.

The chain links TRBV5-1 to TRBJ2-1; 9 bases align to TRBD2. CDR1 SGHRS and CDR2 YFSETQ come from the germline V gene. The CDR3 is 15 residues long. With V trimmed by 3 bases and J by 0 bases, 1 base remained unmatched. CDR3 nucleotide sequence: TGCGCCAGCAGCTCAGCGGGGGGCTCCTACAATGAGCAGTTCTTC. Translated: CASSSAGGSYNEQFF.

This clonotype appeared a few times. J is TRBJ2-5 and V is TRBV4-1, with D uncertain. Germline CDR1 reads MGHRA; CDR2 reads YSYEKL. CDR3 size: 14 residues. Trimming stripped 1 base from V and 5 bases from J, with 11 bases between. This CDR3 is CASSQVGLLETQYF. The DNA for the CDR3 is TGCGCCAGCAGCCAAGTTGGCTTACTGGAGACCCAGTACTTC.

The V gene is TRBV7-6, the J gene TRBJ2-7; possibly TRBD1 for D (5 bases). The CDR3 has 14 residues. Trimming cost V 3 bases and J 0 bases, with 9 bases left between them. Germline lookup yields CDR1 SGHVS and CDR2 FNYEAQ. CDR3 region: CASSLFDSSYEQYF. The CDR3 bases are TGTGCCAGCAGCTTGTTTGACAGCTCCTACGAGCAGTACTTC. The full variable domain, with the rest looked up from reference TRBV7-6 and TRBJ2-7, is GAGVSQSPRYKVTKRGQDVALRCDPISGHVSLYWYRQALGQGPEFLTYFNYEAQQDKSGLPNDRFSAERPEGSISTLTIQRTEQRDSAMYRCASSLFDSSYEQYFGPGTRLTVT.

For the CDR3, the DNA is TGTGCCAGCAGCTTAGATCTCGGGGGTTCCTACAATGAGCAGTTCTTC. It encodes CASSLDLGGSYNEQFF. The V gene is TRBV7-9, the J gene TRBJ2-1, with D possibly matching TRBD2 (6 bases). V was pared by 1 base and J by 1 base, with 11 bases between. Germline assignment: CDR1 SEHNR and CDR2 FQNEAQ (reference sequence). The CDR3 runs 16 residues.

The sample holds many counts of this clonotype. This sequence joins TRBV7-8 and TRBJ1-4, with D possibly TRBD1 on 5 matching bases. This CDR3 region has 14 residues. Trimming removed 3 bases from V and 3 bases from J, with 8 bases in between. Germline V gene data show CDR1 as SGHVS and CDR2 as FQNEAQ. The CDR3 sequence is CASSFRGSNEKLFF. The CDR3 DNA reads TGTGCCAGCAGCTTCCGGGGGTCTAATGAAAAACTGTTTTTT.

This clonotype has only a few counts. V and J are TRBV19 and TRBJ2-2; TRBD1 or TRBD2 may be the D gene (5 bases each). The germline CDR1 and CDR2 sequences are LNHDA and SQIVND (reference sequence). The CDR3 is made up of 16 amino acids. The V end lost 6 bases, the J end lost 0 bases, and 14 bases lay between the germline ends. CDR3 loop: CASRIYGTSNTGELFF. CDR3 in DNA: TGTGCCAGTAGAATTTATGGGACCTCGAACACCGGGGAGCTGTTTTTT.

This clonotype has a count of ten or more. The CDR3 coding sequence is TGTGCCAGCAGTTCATCTGACAGGGCGGGTCAGCCCCAGCATTTT. Amino acid sequence: CASSSSDRAGQPQHF. The V and J genes are TRBV28 and TRBJ1-5, with TRBD1 identical over 7 bases. The V segment lost 4 bases and the J segment 6 bases; nucleotides outside the gene matches: 9. Germline lookup yields CDR1 MDHEN and CDR2 SYDVKM. CDR3 length equals 15 residues.

This clonotype was detected only a few times. The chain combines TRBV7-8 with TRBJ2-1, with 7 bases aligning to TRBD2. This CDR3 has 17 residues. CDR1 is SGHVS, CDR2 FQNEAQ, per germline. With V trimmed by 1 base and J by 6 bases, 12 bases remained unmatched. The CDR3 nucleotides read TGTGCCAGCAGCTTAGTTAAGCGGGGTGTCGTCTTCAATGAGCAGTTCTTC. Its protein is CASSLVKRGVVFNEQFF.

In this sample, this clonotype turned up many times. The V call is TRBV20-1, the J call TRBJ1-1; D not certain. Germline assignment: CDR1 DFQATT and CDR2 SNEGSKA (reference sequence). This CDR3 spans 13 amino acids. V shed 6 bases and J shed 4 bases, with 15 bases lying between them. CDR3 sequence: CSANTAVSTEAFF. The CDR3 DNA sequence: TGCAGTGCCAATACGGCGGTGAGCACTGAAGCTTTCTTT.

The sample holds a few counts of this clonotype. This chain connects TRBV12-3 or TRBV12-4 to TRBJ1-5; maybe TRBD1 (6 bases). The length of the CDR3 is 15 residues. The germline V and J ends were trimmed by 6 bases and 6 bases, with 18 bases remaining between them. The CDR3 region is CASSRPGGGGQPQHF. Written as DNA, the CDR3 is TGTGCCAGCAGCCGCCCTGGCGGGGGCGGTCAGCCCCAGCATTTT.

This clonotype was recorded a few times. The V and J genes are TRBV12-3 or TRBV12-4 and TRBJ2-5; 10 bases map to TRBD1. The CDR3 runs 15 residues. V shed 6 bases and J 1 base; nucleotides not matched to a gene: 5. Here the CDR3 DNA reads TGTGCCAGCAGCCCCCGGACAGGGGGCCAAGAGACCCAGTACTTC. Its translation: CASSPRTGGQETQYF.